Below, 8 T cell receptor beta chains from the same sample are listed, as sequenced in a study of T cell responses to AZD1222 COVID-19 vaccine. Libraries were prepared by immunoSEQ multiplex PCR; TCRdb keeps only in-frame clonotypes and omits some of them. The sample consists of approximately 140,000 clones, 90% of them appearing once. The sequenced sample was peripheral blood, obtained 28 days after the second AZD1222 dose. The receptors stem from an adult who received the AZD1222 COVID-19 vaccine.

The chain has TRBV18 and TRBJ1-1, with no clear D. This CDR3 is 13 amino acids long. Trimming removed 2 bases from V and 2 bases from J, with 6 bases in between. Germline V gives CDR1 KGHSH, CDR2 LQKENI. CDR3 sequence (DNA): TGTGCCAGCTCACCAAACGGAAACACTGAAGCTTTCTTT. This codes for CASSPNGNTEAFF.

The V and J genes are TRBV11-3 and TRBJ1-4, with no clear D. The CDR3 consists of 13 residues. The ends were cut back, 10 bases at V and 4 bases at J, with 13 bases in the middle. CDR1 SGHNT and CDR2 YENEEA come from the germline V gene. Here the CDR3 reads CATKLEGNEKLFF. DNA of the CDR3: TGTGCCACTAAACTTGAAGGTAATGAAAAACTGTTTTTT. Together with reference TRBV11-3 and TRBJ1-4, the CDR3 gives the full variable domain: EAGVVQSPRYKIIEKKQPVAFWCNPISGHNTLYWYLQNLGQGPELLIRYENEEAVDDSQLPKDRFSAERLKGVDSTLKIQPAELGDSAVYLCATKLEGNEKLFFGSGTQLSVL.

This clone was recorded once. The chain recombines TRBV19 with TRBJ2-7, with D uncertain. The CDR3 covers 14 residues. V dropped 3 bases and J dropped 3 bases, with 12 bases sitting between them. Per the germline V gene, CDR1 is LNHDA and CDR2 is SQIVND (reference sequence). The CDR3 is CASSISQPGYEQYF. The CDR3 nucleotides are TGTGCCAGTAGTATCAGTCAGCCGGGCTACGAGCAGTACTTC.

This chain uses TRBV3-1 (or the pseudogene TRBV3-2) with TRBJ1-2; D is uncertain. CDR3 length: 14 amino acids. CDR1 LGHDT and CDR2 YNNKEL come from the germline V gene (reference sequence). V dropped 1 base and J dropped 5 bases, with 11 bases sitting between them. CDR3 amino acids: CASSQAQKYYGYTF. The CDR3 nucleotides are TGTGCCAGCAGCCAAGCACAGAAGTATTATGGCTACACCTTC.

The V gene is TRBV29-1, the J gene TRBJ1-4; 7 nucleotides match TRBD1. CDR1 is SQVTM and CDR2 is ANQGSEA in the germline V gene. The CDR3 covers 16 residues. V shed 7 bases and J 2 bases; nucleotides not matched to a gene: 13. This chain's CDR3 is CSGYQRQGGTNEKLFF. The CDR3 DNA is TGCAGCGGATACCAGAGACAGGGCGGGACTAATGAAAAACTGTTTTTT.

The J gene is TRBJ2-3, the V gene TRBV12-5; the D gene is possibly TRBD1 (5 bases). Trimming stripped 7 bases from V and 1 base from J, with 18 bases between. CDR1 is LGHNT, CDR2 FRNRAP, per germline. The length of the CDR3 is 16 residues. This chain's CDR3 is CASVVGAFGGTDTQYF. The CDR3 DNA sequence: TGTGCTAGTGTCGTAGGGGCCTTTGGCGGCACAGATACGCAGTATTTT.

The V gene is TRBV5-4, the J gene TRBJ2-5; possibly TRBD2 for D (7 bases). Germline-derived CDR1 and CDR2 are SGHNT and YYREEE (reference sequence). CDR3 length: 13 residues. Trimming took 5 bases from V and 3 from J, leaving 11 bases between them. CDR3 DNA sequence: TGTGCCAGCAGTCGGGGGGCCGAAGAGACCCAGTACTTC. Translated: CASSRGAEETQYF.

In its sample, this clone was seen once. The chain couples TRBV16 to TRBJ2-5; possibly TRBD2 for D (6 bases). CDR3 length: 14 residues. CDR1 is KGHSY and CDR2 is FQNENV in the germline V gene. V lost 5 bases and J lost 1, with 11 bases in between. The CDR3 DNA reads as TGTGCCAGCAGCTCCCTGACTAGCCAAGAGACCCAGTACTTC. Translating gives CASSSLTSQETQYF.